What follows are 7 T cell receptor beta chains derived from one specimen sequenced in a study of blood T cells in healthy people across ages. Sample-barcoded 5' priming and a J-beta primer mix drove a second PCR of roughly 7 to 11 cycles. From the 5' RACE reads, TCRdb called clonotypes with MiXCR, one entry per CDR3 protein. The repertoire includes fewer than 800,000 distinct CDR3 sequences, around 21% of them detected once, and roughly 3.6% sits in the top ten. The sequencing sample was made of blood. The origin of the receptors is a man aged 65 to 79 in good health.

This clonotype has more than one count but fewer than ten. The chain combines TRBV27 with TRBJ2-5; 7 positions agree with TRBD2. The assigned J gene may be wrong: the sequence end matches TRBJ2-1 better. The CDR3 spans 15 residues. The germline V gene has CDR1 MNHEY and CDR2 SMNVEV (reference sequence). The CDR3 DNA follows: TGTGCCAGCAGTTCCCCAGCGAGCGGGGTCAATGAGCAGTTCTTC. Its protein product is CASSSPASGVNEQFF.

This clonotype was found many times. V usage is TRBV7-9 and J usage is TRBJ2-3, with D perhaps matching TRBD1 (6 bases). This CDR3 is 14 amino acids long. The V gene's germline CDR1 is SEHNR and CDR2 FQNEAQ (reference sequence). V lost 2 bases, J lost 2 bases, and 8 bases lay in between. This CDR3 is CASSLQGHTDTQYF. DNA of the CDR3: TGTGCCAGCAGCTTACAGGGGCACACAGATACGCAGTATTTT.

This clonotype was seen a few times. The chain couples TRBV25-1 to TRBJ2-1; 7 bases align to TRBD1. V gave up 2 bases and J gave up 12 bases; unmatched junction bases: 4. CDR1 is MGHDK, CDR2 SYGVNS, per germline. The CDR3 extends over 12 amino acids. The CDR3 spells CASSEPGTVQFF. The CDR3 nucleotides read TGTGCCAGCAGTGAACCCGGGACAGTGCAGTTCTTC.

The J gene is TRBJ1-1, the V gene TRBV18; D remains unclear. With 3 bases removed from V and 1 base from J, the gap between germline ends came to 12 bases. CDR3 length: 15 amino acids. Germline-derived CDR1 and CDR2 are KGHSH and LQKENI. The DNA of the CDR3 is TGTGCCAGCTCACCTCGCCTTGAGGGGAACACTGAAGCTTTCTTT. This encodes CASSPRLEGNTEAFF. Full variable domain (outside the CDR3, taken from reference TRBV18 and TRBJ1-1): NAGVMQNPRHLVRRRGQEARLRCSPMKGHSHVYWYRQLPEEGLKFMVYLQKENIIDESGMPKERFSAEFPKEGPSILRIQQVVRGDSAAYFCASSPRLEGNTEAFFGQGTRLTVV.

This clonotype occurred a few times. This chain uses TRBV25-1 with TRBJ2-7; either TRBD1 or TRBD2 may fit D (5 bases each). The germline gives CDR1 MGHDK, CDR2 SYGVNS. The ends were cut back, 5 bases at V and 1 base at J, with 12 bases in the middle. The CDR3 length is 14 residues. CDR3 amino acids: CASSPQGPSYEQYF. The CDR3 DNA is TGTGCCAGCAGTCCGCAGGGACCATCCTACGAGCAGTACTTC.

The rearrangement uses TRBV20-1 and TRBJ2-3, with D perhaps TRBD2 (6 bases). The CDR3 extends over 13 amino acids. V dropped 5 bases and J dropped 3 bases, with 12 bases sitting between them. Per the germline V gene, CDR1 is DFQATT and CDR2 is SNEGSKA (reference sequence). In DNA form, the CDR3 reads TGCAGTGCTTTTAGCGGACTAACAGATACGCAGTATTTT. This sequence encodes CSAFSGLTDTQYF.

This clonotype was counted a few times. The chain has TRBV5-1 and TRBJ2-7; no definite D call. This CDR3 spans 15 amino acids. Germline values: CDR1 SGHRS, CDR2 YFSETQ. Trimming removed 0 bases from V and 6 bases from J, with 16 bases in between. The CDR3 reads CASSLEGSSSAEQYF. CDR3 in DNA: TGCGCCAGCAGCTTGGAAGGGTCCTCGTCCGCCGAGCAGTACTTC. Looking up the rest from reference TRBV5-1 and TRBJ2-7 gives the full variable domain: KAGVTQTPRYLIKTRGQQVTLSCSPISGHRSVSWYQQTPGQGLQFLFEYFSETQRNKGNFPGRFSGRQFSNSRSEMNVSTLELGDSALYLCASSLEGSSSAEQYFGPGTRLTVT.